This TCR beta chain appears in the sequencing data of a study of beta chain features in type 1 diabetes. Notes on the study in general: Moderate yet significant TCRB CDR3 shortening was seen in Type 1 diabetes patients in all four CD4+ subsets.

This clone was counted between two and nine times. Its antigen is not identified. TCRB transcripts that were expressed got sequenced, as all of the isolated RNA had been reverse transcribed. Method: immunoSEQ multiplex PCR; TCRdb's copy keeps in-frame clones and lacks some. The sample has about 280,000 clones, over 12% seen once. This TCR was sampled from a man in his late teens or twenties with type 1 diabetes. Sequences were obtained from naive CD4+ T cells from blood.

As DNA, the CDR3 is TGTGCCAGCAGCTTCGGAGCGGGAAATCCAGAGACCCAGTACTTC. Its translation: CASSFGAGNPETQYF. This chain links TRBV7-9 with TRBJ2-5; 7 bases are shared with TRBD2. V lost 3 bases, J lost 4 bases, and 8 bases stayed unmatched. The germline CDR1 and CDR2 sequences are SEHNR and FQNEAQ (reference sequence). This CDR3 has 15 residues.